The 23 T cell receptor beta chains given below trace back to one sample, sequenced in a study of cytomegalovirus exposure and HLA in healthy donors. The primer mix had 60 Vbeta and 13 Jbeta primers. Libraries were prepared by immunoSEQ multiplex PCR; TCRdb keeps only in-frame clonotypes and omits some of them. The table has some 110,000 clones, 60% to 75% seen once. The specimen was PBMCs. These receptors all come from a woman aged 45 to 65 in good health and CMV-seropositive.

The V call is TRBV5-1, the J call TRBJ1-4; 8 positions agree with TRBD1. CDR1 is SGHRS and CDR2 is YFSETQ in the germline V gene. CDR3 length: 15 residues. V dropped 6 bases and J dropped 1; count of bases not matched to a gene: 5. In nucleotides, the CDR3 is TGCGCCAGCACTTATACAGGGGGAACTAATGAAAAACTGTTTTTT. Protein sequence: CASTYTGGTNEKLFF.

Details on this clone: One end of the junction varies from germline; a read error may be responsible. The chain links TRBV6-6 to TRBJ1-2; D is ambiguous. The germline V gene encodes CDR1 MNHNY and CDR2 SVGAGI (reference sequence). This CDR3 has 11 residues. CDR3 protein: CASSQGSQAGF. The CDR3 DNA follows: TGTGCCAGCAGTCAAGGAAGTCAGGCCGGCTTC.

The chain links TRBV9 to TRBJ2-7; 7 bases align to TRBD1. The CDR3 length is 16 residues. V trimming: 4 bases; J trimming: 2 bases; junction bases outside the gene matches: 12. The germline gives CDR1 SGDLS, CDR2 YYNGEE. The CDR3 sequence is CASSPRKGQQAYEQYF. The DNA of the CDR3 is TGTGCCAGCAGCCCAAGAAAGGGACAGCAGGCCTACGAGCAGTACTTC.

This clone was detected only a few times. The CDR3 DNA follows: TGTGCCAGCAGCGTATCGGGGGAGGGTTCACCCCTCCACTTT. Translated: CASSVSGEGSPLHF. This chain uses TRBV9 with TRBJ1-6; D might be TRBD1 (5 bases). V was clipped by 1 base and J by 9 bases, with 11 bases between them. Germline-derived CDR1 and CDR2 are SGDLS and YYNGEE. This CDR3 comprises 14 residues.

The genes are TRBV28 and TRBJ2-2, with 12 bases that match TRBD2. The V gene end was trimmed by 5 bases and the J gene end by 7 bases; junction bases not matched to a gene: 14. Germline CDR1 is MDHEN and CDR2 is SYDVKM. The CDR3 contains 18 residues. CDR3 loop: CASSPMRTSGVAIGELFF. Written as DNA, the CDR3 is TGTGCCAGCAGTCCCATGAGGACTAGCGGGGTTGCCATCGGGGAGCTGTTTTTT.

V is TRBV5-1 and J is TRBJ2-1; 8 positions match TRBD2. J lost 9 bases, V lost 0 bases, and 8 bases had no gene match. Germline V gene sequence: CDR1 SGHRS, CDR2 YFSETQ. The CDR3 spans 15 residues. The CDR3 loop reads CASSLGGGRLGEQFF. The DNA of the CDR3 is TGCGCCAGCAGCTTGGGCGGGGGGCGACTGGGTGAGCAGTTCTTC.

The V and J genes are TRBV2 and TRBJ2-7; D is undetermined. Germline lookup yields CDR1 SNHLY and CDR2 FYNNEI. The V and J ends lost 3 bases and 3 bases respectively, with 12 bases between them. The CDR3 is made up of 14 amino acids. The CDR3 spells CASSDSRELYEQYF. CDR3 DNA sequence: TGTGCCAGCAGTGACTCTAGAGAACTCTACGAGCAGTACTTC.

The chain carries TRBV29-1 and TRBJ2-1, with D maybe TRBD1 (6 bases). The CDR3 is 12 amino acids. Germline V CDR1 and CDR2: SQVTM, ANQGSEA. Trimming shortened V by 7 bases and J by 2 bases, and 9 bases separated the two germline ends. The CDR3: CSADRTYNEQFF. CDR3 bases: TGCAGCGCTGACAGGACCTACAATGAGCAGTTCTTC.

This clone has just a few counts. This rearrangement joins TRBV18 to TRBJ1-1, with TRBD1 identical over 8 bases. CDR1 is KGHSH, CDR2 LQKENI, per germline. Trimming at V came to 3 bases and at J to 3 bases, leaving 3 bases not matched to a gene. The CDR3 length is 14 residues. Here the CDR3 DNA reads TGTGCCAGCTCACCTCCAGGGGGCTACACTGAAGCTTTCTTT. Translation gives CASSPPGGYTEAFF.

This clone was found once. The CDR3 is CASGLSTSGGGETQYF. DNA for the CDR3: TGTGCCAGCGGGCTATCGACTAGCGGGGGAGGGGAGACCCAGTACTTC. V is TRBV7-9 and J is TRBJ2-5, with TRBD2 matching 12 bases. Germline CDR1 reads SEHNR; CDR2 reads FQNEAQ (reference sequence). Trimming removed 8 bases from V and 5 bases from J; junction bases left unmatched: 12. The CDR3 is 16 amino acids.

The chain has TRBV6-5 and TRBJ2-7, with TRBD1 matching over 7 bases. V lost 3 bases to trimming and J lost 1 base; unmatched junction nucleotides: 6. The CDR3 runs to 15 residues. CDR1 MNHEY and CDR2 SVGAGI come from the germline V gene. The CDR3 coding sequence is TGTGCCAGCAGTTATGGGGACAGTCAATCCTACGAGCAGTACTTC. It codes for CASSYGDSQSYEQYF.

The J gene is TRBJ2-1, the V gene TRBV5-1; a possible D gene is TRBD2 (5 bases). CDR1 is SGHRS, CDR2 YFSETQ, per germline. V lost 3 bases and J lost 9, with 16 bases in between. This CDR3 has 14 amino acids. CDR3 sequence (DNA): TGCGCCAGCAGCTCCCCGGGAACCGGCGGTGAGCAGTTCTTC. Its translation is CASSSPGTGGEQFF. The full variable domain, with the rest looked up from reference TRBV5-1 and TRBJ2-1, is KAGVTQTPRYLIKTRGQQVTLSCSPISGHRSVSWYQQTPGQGLQFLFEYFSETQRNKGNFPGRFSGRQFSNSRSEMNVSTLELGDSALYLCASSSPGTGGEQFFGPGTRLTVL.

This clone was recorded once. The chain is built from TRBV5-6 and TRBJ2-7, with 7 bases matching TRBD2. CDR3 length: 12 amino acids. Germline-derived CDR1 and CDR2 are SGHDT and YYEEEE. J was trimmed by 6 bases and V by 3 bases; bases with no gene match: 3. DNA for the CDR3: TGTGCCAGCAGCTCGACTAGCTCCGAGCAGTACTTC. It encodes CASSSTSSEQYF.

The chain couples TRBV4-1 to TRBJ2-5; 7 bases are shared with TRBD2. The germline V gene encodes CDR1 MGHRA and CDR2 YSYEKL. Trimming at V came to 3 bases and at J to 5 bases, leaving 9 bases not matched to a gene. The CDR3 extends over 15 amino acids. The DNA of the CDR3 is TGCGCCAGCAGCCAGCAACCGAACGGGGGGGAGACCCAGTACTTC. Translation: CASSQQPNGGETQYF.

The count of this clone is one. The V call is TRBV6-1, the J call TRBJ2-5, with D hard to call. Germline loops: CDR1 MNHNS, CDR2 SASEGT. The CDR3 extends over 13 amino acids. Trimming pared 7 bases from V and 1 base from J, leaving 10 bases between. The CDR3 here is CASKFGFQETQYF. The CDR3 nucleotides are TGTGCCAGCAAATTCGGGTTCCAAGAGACCCAGTACTTC.

The table lists this clone with a count of one. The J gene is TRBJ2-1, the V gene TRBV5-4, with TRBD2 identical over 8 bases. Germline V CDR1 and CDR2: SGHNT, YYREEE (reference sequence). The V gene end was trimmed by 0 bases and the J gene end by 5 bases; junction bases not matched to a gene: 4. The CDR3 contains 15 residues. The CDR3 DNA reads as TGTGCCAGCAGCTTGGAACTAGCGGTAAACAATGAGCAGTTCTTC. As protein: CASSLELAVNNEQFF.

V gene TRBV5-6 combines with J gene TRBJ2-5; 9 bases match TRBD2. This CDR3 region has 15 residues. V shed 2 bases and J 1 base; nucleotides not matched to a gene: 3. Germline-derived CDR1 and CDR2 are SGHDT and YYEEEE. This CDR3 reads CASSLSGGPQETQYF. The CDR3 DNA is TGTGCCAGCAGCTTAAGCGGGGGGCCCCAAGAGACCCAGTACTTC.

V gene TRBV2 combines with J gene TRBJ2-5; 11 bases agree with TRBD2. Unmatched junction bases numbered 5, after V lost 7 bases and J lost 4 bases. This CDR3 comprises 14 residues. Germline V gene lookup returns CDR1 SNHLY and CDR2 FYNNEI. CDR3 in amino acids: CASNSGGASETQYF. CDR3 DNA: TGTGCCAGCAATAGCGGGGGGGCATCAGAGACCCAGTACTTC. The full variable domain, with the rest looked up from reference TRBV2 and TRBJ2-5, is EPEVTQTPSHQVTQMGQEVILRCVPISNHLYFYWYRQILGQKVEFLVSFYNNEISEKSEIFDDQFSVERPDGSNFTLKIRSTKLEDSAMYFCASNSGGASETQYFGPGTRLLVL.

This chain uses TRBV5-1 with TRBJ2-7; TRBD2 agrees at 11 bases. CDR1 SGHRS and CDR2 YFSETQ come from the germline V gene. J lost 4 bases, V lost 4 bases, and 7 bases had no gene match. The CDR3 is 15 amino acids. The CDR3 sequence is CASSPRLAGGYEQYF. In DNA form, the CDR3 reads TGCGCCAGCAGCCCTAGGCTAGCGGGGGGATACGAGCAGTACTTC.

As for this clone: The same CDR3 also results from other DNA sequences found in this sample. The gene calls are TRBV5-1 and TRBJ2-3; a weak D match, TRBD2 (5 bases). The germline V gene has CDR1 SGHRS and CDR2 YFSETQ. Trimming shortened V by 1 base and J by 4 bases, and 10 bases separated the two germline ends. CDR3 length equals 14 residues. CDR3 protein: CASSLTSGADTQYF. DNA for the CDR3: TGCGCCAGCAGCTTGACGTCCGGGGCAGATACGCAGTATTTT. Variable domain in full (rest from reference TRBV5-1 and TRBJ2-3): KAGVTQTPRYLIKTRGQQVTLSCSPISGHRSVSWYQQTPGQGLQFLFEYFSETQRNKGNFPGRFSGRQFSNSRSEMNVSTLELGDSALYLCASSLTSGADTQYFGPGTRLTVL.

Turning to this clone: An end of the junction differs from the germline gene, which may be a read error. This sequence joins TRBV6-6 and TRBJ2-7; 7 bases match TRBD2. Germline V CDR1 and CDR2: MNHNY, SVGAGI (reference sequence). The CDR3 extends over 13 amino acids. The CDR3 here is CASSYSWDYEQYF. CDR3 sequence (DNA): TGTGCCAGCAGTTACTCCTGGGACTACGAGCAATACTTC.

Turning to this clone: A junction end diverges from the germline sequence, so it may reflect a read error. The chain uses TRBV7-9 and TRBJ2-4; 11 bases fit TRBD2. Germline V gene data show CDR1 as SEHNR and CDR2 as FQNEAQ (reference sequence). This CDR3 contains 16 residues. The CDR3 nucleotides read TGTTCCAGCAGCTCGAGCTTAGCGGGGGGGCTAGGCATTCAGTACTTC. It codes for CSSSSSLAGGLGIQYF.

This clone has only a few counts. This chain uses TRBV2 with TRBJ1-5; tentative D call: TRBD1 (5 bases). The CDR3 runs to 13 residues. V was trimmed by 8 bases and J by 11 bases, leaving 19 bases between them. Germline CDR1 and CDR2: SNHLY and FYNNEI. The CDR3 DNA follows: TGTGCCAGCGCGACAGACTCTTTCGTTGCCCAGCATTTT. Translation gives CASATDSFVAQHF.